This TCR beta chain was identified during a study of Graves' ophthalmopathy and Graves' hyperthyroidism (dated by TCRdb to 2016 to 2018). Study-level background: Peripheral blood was collected at initial diagnosis, before any treatment. The study used signatures of the TCR beta repertoire to tell Graves' ophthalmopathy apart from Graves' hyperthyroidism and to predict which patients would progress to ophthalmopathy. In total, approximately 130 blood samples were TCR-sequenced: approximately 40 ophthalmopathy, under 85 hyperthyroidism and about 17 hyperthyroidism-to-ophthalmopathy patients. To explore V-J signatures distinguishing ophthalmopathy from hyperthyroidism, a discovery set of around 97 patients (fewer than 45 ophthalmopathy, 57 stable hyperthyroidism) was enrolled. An independent validation cohort comprised fewer than 20 hyperthyroidism patients and 15 to 17 patients who later progressed from hyperthyroidism to ophthalmopathy. In more than five hyperthyroidism patients, T-cell repertoires of thyroid tissue and blood were compared. Following sample collection, hyperthyroidism patients were given methimazole at a starting dose of 30 mg daily, and ophthalmopathy patients were given high-dose intravenous methylprednisolone.

The V end loses 9 bases and the J end loses 5 bases, and a stretch of 16 bases separates them. The CDR3 has 13 amino acids, counting the end cysteine and phenylalanine. Only CDR3 DNA is held: 39 bases, read in frame from base 1. Ophthalmopathy patients were characterized by moderately to severely active disease, a Clinical Activity Score of at least 3, a NOSPECS grade of at least 4, and a disease duration under 3 months. Patients were excluded if they had other autoimmune diseases, uncontrolled infections, pregnancy or lactation. Diagnosis relied on clinical symptoms, serum thyroxine, TRAb, thyroid ultrasound and orbital computed tomography. Using Ficoll-Paque density gradient centrifugation, PBMCs were isolated from 8.5 to 10 ml of fresh peripheral blood. Total RNA was extracted using Trizol reagent, and RNA quality was checked on an Agilent 2100 Bioanalyzer. For repertoire sequencing, the TCR beta CDR3 regions were amplified from RNA transcripts. The first round of RT-PCR was done with HTBI primers and the Qiagen OneStep RT-PCR kit, and was followed by a second round of multiplex PCR, then size selection and purification. Libraries were sequenced paired-end with 100 bp reads on an Illumina HiSeq2000. The authors' analysis ran thus. SOAPnuke was used for read processing, and reads with adapters, uncalled bases, a mean Phred below 15, or no exact constant-primer or identifier match were discarded. COPE v1.2.5 was used to merge high-quality paired reads. Each unique nucleotide sequence was defined as a clonotype, and clonotypes were aligned to IMGT TRB V, D and J references with MiTCR v1.1. Only V-J combinations with frequency above 0.0001 were analysed, covering approximately 99% of repertoires. A TCR clonal expansion and chaos score per V-J combination was defined as the ratio of F50 clonal expansion to chaos observed in the TCRdist matrix. Welch's t-statistics and random forest were used to narrow the features down to more than 10 V-J combinations, which were then fed into a naive Bayes classifier. The Morisita-Horn index was used to measure how similar the thyroid and blood repertoires were. TCRdb passed the public sequencing reads through fastp at Q25 and MiXCR, retaining productive beta sequences. Merged by CDR3 protein, the rows form single entries marked with the most common genes and DNA. These V and J calls derive from TCRdb rather than the authors' analysis. The sample yields over 650,000 distinct CDR3 sequences; approximately 39% were counted once. The ten largest clonotypes hold around 3% of the sample.

Summary of the overall study and its limitations: In validation, the model predicted ophthalmopathy progression with over 60% sensitivity and approximately 75% specificity; 12 predicted patients were CT-confirmed with GO in a median of approximately 6.5 months. No statistical method was used to set the sample size in advance, and the investigators knew which group each participant was assigned to. In cross-validation, the 13-signature model distinguished ophthalmopathy from stable hyperthyroidism with less than 90% sensitivity and about 81% specificity, while in the test set the corresponding values were about 79% and 69%. Most of the expanded thyroid clonotypes with a frequency above 0.001 were also detected in blood, and it was suggested that the thyroid immune response may be reflected by blood repertoires.

A word on this clonotype: This receptor's antigen is unknown. This clone may be a read error of a much larger clone one base away.

The receptor chain draws on TRBV12-3 or TRBV12-4 and TRBJ1-1, with an unclear D gene assignment. The source of this sequence is an adult man with Graves' ophthalmopathy. What was sequenced was peripheral blood. For the CDR3, the sequence is CASRSWEETEAFF. The nucleotides are TGTGCCAGTAGATCTTGGGAGGAGACTGAAGCTTTCTTT.